This T cell receptor beta chain was captured in a study of T cell responses to AZD1222 COVID-19 vaccine. The overall study: Whether given at about 4 or about 12 weeks, second doses were pooled. Study results and limitations: Clonal diversity was possibly underestimated, and white British individuals and females predominated among donors. Spike-specific TCR breadth and depth rose after two AZD1222 doses. At 160-218 and 743-854, vaccine-associated CD4 TCRs were dominant, and they spanned spike.

As concerns this clone: What it recognizes is unknown.

This CDR3 has 12 residues. V lost 6 bases and J 4 bases, leaving 9 bases between the germline ends. Germline V gene lookup returns CDR1 MNHEY and CDR2 SVGAGI. The repertoire was sequenced with immunoSEQ multiplex PCR; TCRdb's copy has only in-frame clones and lacks some. The table includes tens of thousands of clones, roughly 87% detected once. V gene TRBV6-5 combines with J gene TRBJ1-2; perhaps TRBD1 as D (5 bases). The receptor's source is an adult in good health. This specimen consisted of peripheral blood, obtained on day 0 of AZD1222 vaccination. The CDR3 loop is CASRGTAYGYTF. CDR3 DNA sequence: TGTGCCAGCAGAGGGACCGCCTATGGCTACACCTTC.